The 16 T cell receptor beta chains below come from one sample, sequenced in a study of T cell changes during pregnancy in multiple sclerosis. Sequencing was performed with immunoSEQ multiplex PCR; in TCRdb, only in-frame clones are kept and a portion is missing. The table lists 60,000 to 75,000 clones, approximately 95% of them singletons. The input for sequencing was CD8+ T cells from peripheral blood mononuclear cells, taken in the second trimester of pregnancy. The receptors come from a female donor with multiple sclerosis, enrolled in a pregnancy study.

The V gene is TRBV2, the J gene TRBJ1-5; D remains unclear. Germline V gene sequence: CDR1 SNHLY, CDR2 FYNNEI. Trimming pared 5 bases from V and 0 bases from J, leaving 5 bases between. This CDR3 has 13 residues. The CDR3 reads CASSLYSNQPQHF. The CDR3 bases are TGTGCCAGCAGTCTATATAGCAATCAGCCCCAGCATTTT.

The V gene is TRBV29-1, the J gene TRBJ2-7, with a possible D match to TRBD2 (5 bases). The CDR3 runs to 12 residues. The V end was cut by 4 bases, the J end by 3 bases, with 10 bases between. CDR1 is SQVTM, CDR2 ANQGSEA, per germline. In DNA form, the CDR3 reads TGCAGCGTTGGCCCGGGAAGCTACGAGCAGTACTTC. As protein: CSVGPGSYEQYF.

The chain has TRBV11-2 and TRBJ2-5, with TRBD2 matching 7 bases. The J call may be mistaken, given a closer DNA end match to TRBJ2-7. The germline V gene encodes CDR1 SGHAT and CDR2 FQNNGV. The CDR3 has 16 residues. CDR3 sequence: CASSFLGGERVYEQYF. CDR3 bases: TGTGCCAGCAGCTTTTTGGGGGGGGAACGGGTATACGAGCAGTACTTC.

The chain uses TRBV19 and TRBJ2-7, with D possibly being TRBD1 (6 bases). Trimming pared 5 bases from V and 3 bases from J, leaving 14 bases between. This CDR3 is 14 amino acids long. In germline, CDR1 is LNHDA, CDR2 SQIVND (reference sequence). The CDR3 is CASSPGTKGYEQYF. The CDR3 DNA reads TGTGCCAGTAGTCCCGGGACAAAGGGCTACGAGCAGTACTTC.

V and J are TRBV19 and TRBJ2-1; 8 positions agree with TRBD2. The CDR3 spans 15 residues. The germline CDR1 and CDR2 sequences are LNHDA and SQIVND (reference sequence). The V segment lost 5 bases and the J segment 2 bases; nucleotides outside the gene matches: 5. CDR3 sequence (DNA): TGTGCCAGTAGTGCAACTAGCGGCACCTACAATGAGCAGTTCTTC. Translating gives CASSATSGTYNEQFF.

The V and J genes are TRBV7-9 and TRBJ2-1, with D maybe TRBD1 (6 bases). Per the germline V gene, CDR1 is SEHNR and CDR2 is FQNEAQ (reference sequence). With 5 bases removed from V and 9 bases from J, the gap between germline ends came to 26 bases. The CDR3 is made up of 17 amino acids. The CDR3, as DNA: TGTGCCAGCAGCCATATCGCCGGTGGGGGCCGTTTTGGTGAGCAGTTCTTC. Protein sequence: CASSHIAGGGRFGEQFF.

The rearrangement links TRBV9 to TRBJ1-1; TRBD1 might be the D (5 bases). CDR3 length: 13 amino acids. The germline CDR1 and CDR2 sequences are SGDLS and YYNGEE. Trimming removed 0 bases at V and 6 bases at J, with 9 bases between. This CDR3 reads CASSVVEGPEAFF. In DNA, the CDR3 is TGTGCCAGCAGCGTAGTGGAGGGACCTGAAGCTTTCTTT. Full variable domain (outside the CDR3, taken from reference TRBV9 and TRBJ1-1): DSGVTQTPKHLITATGQRVTLRCSPRSGDLSVYWYQQSLDQGLQFLIQYYNGEERAKGNILERFSAQQFPDLHSELNLSSLELGDSALYFCASSVVEGPEAFFGQGTRLTVV.

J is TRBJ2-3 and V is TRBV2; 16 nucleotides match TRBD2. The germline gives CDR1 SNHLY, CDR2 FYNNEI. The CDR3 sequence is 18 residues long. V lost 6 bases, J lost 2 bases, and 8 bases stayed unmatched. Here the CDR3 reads CASRGTSGRASYTDTQYF. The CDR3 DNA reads TGTGCCAGCAGAGGGACTAGCGGGAGGGCATCTTACACAGATACGCAGTATTTT. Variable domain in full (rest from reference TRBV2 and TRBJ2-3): EPEVTQTPSHQVTQMGQEVILRCVPISNHLYFYWYRQILGQKVEFLVSFYNNEISEKSEIFDDQFSVERPDGSNFTLKIRSTKLEDSAMYFCASRGTSGRASYTDTQYFGPGTRLTVL.

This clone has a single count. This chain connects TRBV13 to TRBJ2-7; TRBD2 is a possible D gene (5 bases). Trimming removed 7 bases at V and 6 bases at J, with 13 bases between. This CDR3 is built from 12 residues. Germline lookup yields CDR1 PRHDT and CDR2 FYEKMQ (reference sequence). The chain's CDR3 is CASTAGGSEQYF. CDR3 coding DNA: TGTGCCAGCACCGCAGGAGGTTCCGAGCAGTACTTC.

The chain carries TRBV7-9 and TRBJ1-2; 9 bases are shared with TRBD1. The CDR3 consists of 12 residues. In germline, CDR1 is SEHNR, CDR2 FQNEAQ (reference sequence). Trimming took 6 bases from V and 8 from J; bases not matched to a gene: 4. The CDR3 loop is CASRRDRDGYTF. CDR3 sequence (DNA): TGTGCCAGCAGGCGGGACAGGGACGGCTACACCTTC.

Here the CDR3 reads CASSLGRNEQFF. The CDR3 DNA reads as TGTGCCAGCAGCCTCGGGAGAAATGAGCAGTTCTTC. The rearrangement joins TRBV2 to TRBJ2-1; a weak D match, TRBD2 (6 bases). CDR1 is SNHLY and CDR2 is FYNNEI in the germline V gene. The CDR3 consists of 12 residues. V was shortened by 6 bases and J by 7 bases, with 10 bases between the two germline ends.

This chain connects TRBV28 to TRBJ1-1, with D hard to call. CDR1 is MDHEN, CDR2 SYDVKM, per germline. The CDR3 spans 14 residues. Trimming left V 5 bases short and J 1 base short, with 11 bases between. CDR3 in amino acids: CASSAIQTNTEAFF. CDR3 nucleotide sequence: TGTGCCAGCAGTGCGATACAGACGAACACTGAAGCTTTCTTT.

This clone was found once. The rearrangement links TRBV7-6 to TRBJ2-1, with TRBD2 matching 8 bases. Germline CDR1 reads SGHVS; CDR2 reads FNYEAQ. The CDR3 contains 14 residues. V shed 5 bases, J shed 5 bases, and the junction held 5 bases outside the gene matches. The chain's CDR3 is CASSRAGVDNEQFF. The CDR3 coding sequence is TGTGCCAGCAGCCGAGCGGGAGTGGACAATGAGCAGTTCTTC.

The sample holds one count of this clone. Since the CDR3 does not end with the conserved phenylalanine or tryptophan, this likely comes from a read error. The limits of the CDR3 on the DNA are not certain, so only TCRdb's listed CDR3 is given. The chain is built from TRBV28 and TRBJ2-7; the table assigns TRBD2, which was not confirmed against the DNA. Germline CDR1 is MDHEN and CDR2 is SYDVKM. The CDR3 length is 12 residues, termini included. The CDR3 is CASSLGPGLVTL.

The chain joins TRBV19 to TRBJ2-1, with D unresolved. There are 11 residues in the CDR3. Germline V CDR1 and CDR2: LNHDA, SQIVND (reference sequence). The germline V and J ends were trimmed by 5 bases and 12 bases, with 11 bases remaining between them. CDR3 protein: CASSLSERQFF. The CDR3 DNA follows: TGTGCCAGTAGTCTATCGGAGAGGCAGTTCTTC.

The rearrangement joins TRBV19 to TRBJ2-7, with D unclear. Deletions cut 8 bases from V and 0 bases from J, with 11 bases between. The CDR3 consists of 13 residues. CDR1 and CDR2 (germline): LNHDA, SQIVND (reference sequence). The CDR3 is CASQPRGSYEQYF. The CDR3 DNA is TGTGCCAGTCAACCAAGAGGCTCCTACGAGCAGTACTTC.